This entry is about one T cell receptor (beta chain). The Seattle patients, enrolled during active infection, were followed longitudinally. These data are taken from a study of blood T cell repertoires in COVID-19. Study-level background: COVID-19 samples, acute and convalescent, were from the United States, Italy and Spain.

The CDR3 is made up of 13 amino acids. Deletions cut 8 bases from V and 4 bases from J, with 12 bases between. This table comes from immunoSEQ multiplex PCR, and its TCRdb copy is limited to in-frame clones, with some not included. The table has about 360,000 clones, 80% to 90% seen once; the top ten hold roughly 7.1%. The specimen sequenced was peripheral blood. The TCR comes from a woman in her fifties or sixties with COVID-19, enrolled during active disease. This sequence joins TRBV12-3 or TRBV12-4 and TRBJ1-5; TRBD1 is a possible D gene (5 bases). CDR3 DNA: TGTGCCAGCGGGTGGGGGGAAAATCAGCCCCAGCATTTT. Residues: CASGWGENQPQHF.